One and the same sample provided the 28 T cell receptor beta chains below, sequenced in a study of blood T cell repertoires in COVID-19. Using immunoSEQ multiplex PCR, the repertoire was profiled, and TCRdb retains in-frame clones only, with some absent. The sample holds approximately 84,000 clones, approximately 86% seen once. Sequencing was done on a sample of peripheral blood. Receptors were obtained from a woman at least 80 years old with acute or convalescent COVID-19.

V and J are TRBV3-1 (or the pseudogene TRBV3-2) and TRBJ2-5, with TRBD1 identical over 11 bases. The V and J ends lost 4 bases and 5 bases, in that order; junction bases with no gene match: 9. The CDR3 length is 16 residues. Germline values: CDR1 LGHDT, CDR2 YNNKEL (reference sequence). The CDR3 bases are TGTGCCAGCAGCCGTGCCGGGACAGGGGGTGGGGAGACCCAGTACTTC. The encoded protein is CASSRAGTGGGETQYF.

J is TRBJ2-3 and V is TRBV18; 7 bases map to TRBD2. The V segment lost 4 bases and the J segment 0 bases; nucleotides outside the gene matches: 10. The CDR3 is made up of 17 amino acids. CDR1 is KGHSH, CDR2 LQKENI, per germline. For the CDR3, the DNA is TGTGCCAGCTCACTAAATCCTAGCGGATCTAGCACAGATACGCAGTATTTT. Protein product: CASSLNPSGSSTDTQYF. Drawing the rest from reference TRBV18 and TRBJ2-3, the complete variable domain is NAGVMQNPRHLVRRRGQEARLRCSPMKGHSHVYWYRQLPEEGLKFMVYLQKENIIDESGMPKERFSAEFPKEGPSILRIQQVVRGDSAAYFCASSLNPSGSSTDTQYFGPGTRLTVL.

The genes are TRBV13 and TRBJ2-1, with TRBD2 matching 15 bases. The CDR3 totals 18 residues. From germline, CDR1 is PRHDT and CDR2 FYEKMQ (reference sequence). J was trimmed by 4 bases and V by 3 bases; bases with no gene match: 7. This CDR3 is CASSFRTSGRAEYNEQFF. As DNA, the CDR3 is TGTGCCAGCAGCTTTCGGACTAGCGGGAGGGCCGAGTACAATGAGCAGTTCTTC.

The CDR3 DNA is TGCGCCAGCAATGGGACAGGGAGTTATAGCAATCAGCCCCAGCATTTT. Residues: CASNGTGSYSNQPQHF. The chain is built from TRBV23-1 and TRBJ1-5; 9 bases match TRBD1. TRBV23-1 counts as an open reading frame of uncertain function. V shed 7 bases, J shed 0 bases, and the junction held 7 bases outside the gene matches. The CDR3 is made up of 16 amino acids.

Written as DNA, the CDR3 is TGTGCCAGCAGTCGTCTTGGGACTAGCGCAAACACCGGGGAGCTGTTTTTT. The encoded protein is CASSRLGTSANTGELFF. The chain employs TRBV7-9 and TRBJ2-2; TRBD2 matches at 10 bases. The trim removed 6 bases at V and 2 bases at J, leaving 9 bases unmatched. There are 17 residues in the CDR3. The V gene's germline CDR1 is SEHNR and CDR2 FQNEAQ (reference sequence).

This sequence joins TRBV11-3 and TRBJ2-3; 14 bases fit TRBD2. V lost 4 bases and J lost 5; bases outside the gene matches: 5. There are 16 residues in the CDR3. Germline V CDR1 and CDR2: SGHNT, YENEEA. The CDR3 nucleotides read TGTGCCAGCAGCTGGGGACTAGCGGGAGTGGTAGATACGCAGTATTTT. Amino acid sequence: CASSWGLAGVVDTQYF. The whole variable domain, filled in from reference TRBV11-3 and TRBJ2-3, reads EAGVVQSPRYKIIEKKQPVAFWCNPISGHNTLYWYLQNLGQGPELLIRYENEEAVDDSQLPKDRFSAERLKGVDSTLKIQPAELGDSAVYLCASSWGLAGVVDTQYFGPGTRLTVL.

The gene calls are TRBV7-2 and TRBJ2-5; TRBD1 is a possible D gene (8 bases). The CDR3 loop spans 14 amino acids. CDR1 is SGHTA, CDR2 FQGNSA, per germline. With 3 bases removed from V and 5 bases from J, the gap between germline ends came to 13 bases. DNA of the CDR3: TGTGCCAGCAGCTTCAGGGGGCGGGGGGAGACCCAGTACTTC. It encodes CASSFRGRGETQYF. The full variable domain, with the rest looked up from reference TRBV7-2 and TRBJ2-5, is GAGVSQSPSNKVTEKGKDVELRCDPISGHTALYWYRQSLGQGLEFLIYFQGNSAPDKSGLPSDRFSAERTGGSVSTLTIQRTQQEDSAVYLCASSFRGRGETQYFGPGTRLLVL.

The chain combines TRBV7-3 with TRBJ2-6, with D unclear. Germline V CDR1 and CDR2: SGHTA, FQGTGA. Trimming pared 0 bases from V and 1 base from J, leaving 10 bases between. CDR3 length: 17 residues. The CDR3 protein is CASSLTPPGSGANVLTF. The DNA of the CDR3 is TGTGCCAGCAGCTTAACTCCGCCGGGTTCTGGGGCCAACGTCCTGACTTTC.

This chain uses TRBV7-2 with TRBJ2-7; D gene ambiguous. Germline CDR1 and CDR2: SGHTA and FQGNSA. The CDR3 sequence is 12 residues long. Trimming cost V 2 bases and J 7 bases, with 9 bases left between them. CDR3 in amino acids: CASSLPGLEQYF. CDR3 DNA sequence: TGTGCCAGCAGCTTACCCGGGTTAGAGCAGTACTTC.

This chain connects TRBV7-9 to TRBJ2-5; D possibly corresponds to TRBD2 (5 bases). CDR1 SEHNR and CDR2 FQNEAQ come from the germline V gene (reference sequence). The CDR3 runs 14 residues. V lost 5 bases to trimming and J lost 7 bases, with 17 bases between them. CDR3 in DNA: TGTGCCAGCAGCATCGGCGGGCCAGACGGGACCCAGTACTTC. It encodes CASSIGGPDGTQYF.

The chain is built from TRBV7-2 and TRBJ2-1, with 11 bases that match TRBD2. J lost 6 bases, V lost 4 bases, and 5 bases had no gene match. CDR3 length: 15 amino acids. The germline V gene has CDR1 SGHTA and CDR2 FQGNSA. The CDR3, as DNA: TGTGCCAGCAGCTCCATAGCGGGAGGGCGCAATGAGCAGTTCTTC. Residues: CASSSIAGGRNEQFF.

This clone appeared many times. The CDR3 DNA reads as TGCGCCAGCAGCCAAACTAGCGCGAGCTCCTACGAGCAGTACTTC. Its translation is CASSQTSASSYEQYF. The gene calls are TRBV5-1 and TRBJ2-7, with TRBD2 matching over 7 bases. V gave up 4 bases and J gave up 0 bases; unmatched junction bases: 7. This CDR3 is 15 amino acids long. Germline CDR1 and CDR2: SGHRS and YFSETQ.

This clone was found a few times. V usage is TRBV7-9 and J usage is TRBJ2-7; 12 bases agree with TRBD2. CDR1 is SEHNR and CDR2 is FQNEAQ in the germline V gene (reference sequence). This CDR3 is 15 amino acids long. Trimming at V came to 5 bases and at J to 6 bases, leaving 8 bases not matched to a gene. The CDR3 nucleotides are TGTGCCAGCAGCCAATCGACTAGCGGGAGAGTCGAGCAGTACTTC. It codes for CASSQSTSGRVEQYF. Combining the CDR3 with reference TRBV7-9 and TRBJ2-7 gives the whole variable domain DTGVSQNPRHKITKRGQNVTFRCDPISEHNRLYWYRQTLGQGPEFLTYFQNEAQLEKSRLLSDRFSAERPKGSFSTLEIQRTEQGDSAMYLCASSQSTSGRVEQYFGPGTRLTVT.

In its sample, this clone was seen a few times. The chain has TRBV7-9 and TRBJ1-4, with D unresolved. This CDR3 is 15 amino acids long. CDR1 SEHNR and CDR2 FQNEAQ come from the germline V gene (reference sequence). V lost 5 bases to trimming and J lost 4 bases, with 14 bases between them. CDR3 sequence reads: CASSLGGSLNEKLFF. DNA for the CDR3: TGTGCCAGCAGCCTAGGAGGAAGCCTTAATGAAAAACTGTTTTTT.

The chain recombines TRBV18 with TRBJ1-1; 7 bases agree with TRBD1. The CDR3 consists of 13 residues. CDR1 and CDR2 from the germline V gene are KGHSH and LQKENI. V lost 2 bases and J lost 10; bases outside the gene matches: 7. Here the CDR3 DNA reads TGTGCCAGCTCACCAATAGACAGGGAAAGAGCTTTCTTT. Residues: CASSPIDRERAFF. The full variable domain, with the rest looked up from reference TRBV18 and TRBJ1-1, is NAGVMQNPRHLVRRRGQEARLRCSPMKGHSHVYWYRQLPEEGLKFMVYLQKENIIDESGMPKERFSAEFPKEGPSILRIQQVVRGDSAAYFCASSPIDRERAFFGQGTRLTVV.

Only one count was recorded for this clone. The chain employs TRBV7-2 and TRBJ2-5; D is possibly TRBD2 (6 bases). Trimming pared 4 bases from V and 5 bases from J, leaving 14 bases between. The CDR3 totals 14 residues. Germline V CDR1 and CDR2: SGHTA, FQGNSA. The CDR3 region has the DNA TGTGCCAGCAGCTACAGCGGGCGGCCTGAGACCCAGTACTTC. It is translated as CASSYSGRPETQYF. The full variable domain, its missing parts supplied by reference TRBV7-2 and TRBJ2-5, is GAGVSQSPSNKVTEKGKDVELRCDPISGHTALYWYRQSLGQGLEFLIYFQGNSAPDKSGLPSDRFSAERTGGSVSTLTIQRTQQEDSAVYLCASSYSGRPETQYFGPGTRLLVL.

This CDR3 reads CASSLYSGGGGYTF. CDR3 sequence (DNA): TGTGCCAGCAGCCTCTACTCGGGGGGAGGTGGCTACACCTTC. V usage is TRBV11-3 and J usage is TRBJ1-2; tentative D call: TRBD1 (5 bases). This CDR3 has 14 residues. Deletions cut 5 bases from V and 7 bases from J, with 17 bases between. The germline CDR1 and CDR2 sequences are SGHNT and YENEEA.

The chain links TRBV5-6 to TRBJ1-1; D unclear. CDR3 size: 11 residues. V lost 4 bases and J 1 base, leaving 2 bases between the germline ends. Germline lookup yields CDR1 SGHDT and CDR2 YYEEEE. The CDR3, as DNA: TGTGCCAGCAGCCAGAACACTGAAGCTTTCTTT. Residues: CASSQNTEAFF.

This clone was counted a few times. This rearrangement joins TRBV4-3 to TRBJ2-3; D remains ambiguous. CDR1 and CDR2 from the germline V gene are LGHNA and YSLEER. Trimming took off 2 bases at V and 0 bases at J, with 6 bases between the two ends. CDR3 size: 14 residues. CDR3 region: CASSQRDSTDTQYF. The CDR3 DNA reads as TGCGCCAGCAGCCAACGCGATAGCACAGATACGCAGTATTTT.

This chain links TRBV5-1 with TRBJ2-4; TRBD2 might be the D (7 bases). V shed 3 bases and J shed 0 bases, with 19 bases lying between them. The CDR3 has 18 amino acids. Germline V lookup: CDR1 SGHRS, CDR2 YFSETQ. The DNA for the CDR3 is TGCGCCAGCAGCTCCGGACAGCTGGGGGGGTTAGCCAAAAACATTCAGTACTTC. Translating it yields CASSSGQLGGLAKNIQYF.

The chain couples TRBV19 to TRBJ2-7; 7 bases are shared with TRBD1. The germline CDR1 and CDR2 sequences are LNHDA and SQIVND (reference sequence). V lost 8 bases and J lost 3; bases outside the gene matches: 10. There are 14 residues in the CDR3. This CDR3 reads CASGPGGRIYEQYF. In DNA, the CDR3 is TGTGCCAGTGGCCCAGGGGGTCGGATCTACGAGCAGTACTTC.

This rearrangement joins TRBV14 to TRBJ2-1, with a weak D call TRBD1 (5 bases). The CDR3 has 14 amino acids. V lost 1 base to trimming and J lost 4 bases, with 8 bases between them. CDR1 and CDR2 from the germline V gene are SGHDN and FVKESK. CDR3 nucleotide sequence: TGTGCCAGCAGCCAAGTGACAGCTTACAATGAGCAGTTCTTC. It is translated as CASSQVTAYNEQFF.

The gene calls are TRBV20-1 and TRBJ2-1, with D possibly matching TRBD2 (5 bases). Germline CDR1 and CDR2: DFQATT and SNEGSKA (reference sequence). This CDR3 has 10 residues. Trimming stripped 6 bases from V and 7 bases from J, with 7 bases between. The chain's CDR3 is CSATGNEQFF. The CDR3 nucleotides are TGCAGTGCGACGGGGAATGAGCAGTTCTTC.

This sequence joins TRBV10-3 and TRBJ2-1; 9 bases are shared with TRBD2. Germline assignment: CDR1 ENHRY and CDR2 SYGVKD. The CDR3 has 15 residues. V trimming: 8 bases; J trimming: 1 base; junction bases outside the gene matches: 6. The CDR3 reads CAIGSTSGSYNEQFF. CDR3 nucleotides: TGTGCCATCGGCTCGACTAGCGGTTCCTACAATGAGCAGTTCTTC.

The V call is TRBV5-1, the J call TRBJ2-2, with TRBD2 matching over 11 bases. Germline V gives CDR1 SGHRS, CDR2 YFSETQ. The CDR3 sequence is 18 residues long. V lost 7 bases to trimming and J lost 5 bases; unmatched junction nucleotides: 16. The CDR3: CASPADGTSGLPTGELFF. For the CDR3, the DNA is TGCGCCAGCCCTGCCGACGGGACTAGCGGCCTCCCGACCGGGGAGCTGTTTTTT.

DNA of the CDR3: TGTGCCAGCAGCTTTTATAACGAGCAGTACTTC. Residues: CASSFYNEQYF. This chain links TRBV7-8 with TRBJ2-7, with no clear D. Germline V CDR1 and CDR2: SGHVS, FQNEAQ. The CDR3 runs to 11 residues. Trimming pared 3 bases from V and 5 bases from J, leaving 5 bases between. The variable domain in full, completed from reference TRBV7-8 and TRBJ2-7, reads GAGVSQSPRYKVAKRGQDVALRCDPISGHVSLFWYQQALGQGPEFLTYFQNEAQLDKSGLPSDRFFAERPEGSVSTLKIQRTQQEDSAVYLCASSFYNEQYFGPGTRLTVT.

The chain carries TRBV4-3 and TRBJ2-7; D perhaps matches TRBD1 (6 bases). V dropped 3 bases and J dropped 4 bases, with 19 bases sitting between them. CDR3 length equals 16 residues. Germline values: CDR1 LGHNA, CDR2 YSLEER. CDR3 nucleotide sequence: TGCGCCAGCAGCCAGGATGGACAGTTAGGGTTTTACGAGCAGTACTTC. It encodes CASSQDGQLGFYEQYF.

V usage is TRBV5-1 and J usage is TRBJ2-5, with D possibly being TRBD1 (6 bases). V was clipped by 0 bases and J by 2 bases, with 8 bases between them. This CDR3 is built from 14 residues. Germline CDR1 SGHRS, CDR2 YFSETQ. The CDR3 nucleotides are TGCGCCAGCAGCTTGGGACAGGCACAAGAGACCCAGTACTTC. Protein: CASSLGQAQETQYF.